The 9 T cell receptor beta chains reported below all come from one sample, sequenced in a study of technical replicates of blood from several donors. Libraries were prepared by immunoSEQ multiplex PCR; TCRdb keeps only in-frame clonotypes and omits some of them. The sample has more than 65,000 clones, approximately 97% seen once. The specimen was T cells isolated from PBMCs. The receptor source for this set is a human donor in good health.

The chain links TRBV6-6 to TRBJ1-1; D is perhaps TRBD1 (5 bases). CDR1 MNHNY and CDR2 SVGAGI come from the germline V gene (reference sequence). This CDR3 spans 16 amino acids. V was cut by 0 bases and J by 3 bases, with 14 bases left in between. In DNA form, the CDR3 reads TGTGCCAGCAGTTACTCAGGGGCCGGGGGGGACACTGAAGCTTTCTTT. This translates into CASSYSGAGGDTEAFF.

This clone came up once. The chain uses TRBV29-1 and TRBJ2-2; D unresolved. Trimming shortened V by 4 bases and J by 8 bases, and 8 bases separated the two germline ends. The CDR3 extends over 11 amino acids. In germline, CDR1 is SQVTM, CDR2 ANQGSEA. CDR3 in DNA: TGCAGCGTTGTCGGTGCGGGGGAGCTGTTTTTT. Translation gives CSVVGAGELFF.

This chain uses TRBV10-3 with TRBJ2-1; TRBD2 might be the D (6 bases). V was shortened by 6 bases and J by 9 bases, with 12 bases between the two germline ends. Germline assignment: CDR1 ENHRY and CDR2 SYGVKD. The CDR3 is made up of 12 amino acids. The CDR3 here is CAISPGGGEQFF. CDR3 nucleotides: TGTGCCATCAGCCCTGGGGGAGGTGAGCAGTTCTTC.

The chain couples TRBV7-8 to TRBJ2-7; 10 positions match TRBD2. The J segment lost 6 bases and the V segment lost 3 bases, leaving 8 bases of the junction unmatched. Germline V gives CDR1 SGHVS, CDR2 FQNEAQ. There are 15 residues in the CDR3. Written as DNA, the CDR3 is TGTGCCAGCAGCTTCGGGCTAGCGGGAGAGCGCGAGCAGTACTTC. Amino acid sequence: CASSFGLAGEREQYF.

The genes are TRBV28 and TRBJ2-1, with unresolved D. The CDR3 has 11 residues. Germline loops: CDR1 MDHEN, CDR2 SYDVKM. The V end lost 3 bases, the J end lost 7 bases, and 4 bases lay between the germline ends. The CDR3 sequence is CASSFLNEQFF. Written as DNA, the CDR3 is TGTGCCAGCAGTTTTCTAAATGAGCAGTTCTTC.

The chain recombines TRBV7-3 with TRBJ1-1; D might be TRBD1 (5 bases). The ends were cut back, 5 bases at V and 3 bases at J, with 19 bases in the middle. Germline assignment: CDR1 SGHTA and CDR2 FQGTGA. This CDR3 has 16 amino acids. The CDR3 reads CASSLNRAGDDTEAFF. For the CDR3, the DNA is TGTGCCAGCAGCCTAAACCGGGCGGGGGACGACACTGAAGCTTTCTTT. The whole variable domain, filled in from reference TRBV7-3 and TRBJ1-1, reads GAGVSQTPSNKVTEKGKYVELRCDPISGHTALYWYRQSLGQGPEFLIYFQGTGAADDSGLPNDRFFAVRPEGSVSTLKIQRTERGDSAVYLCASSLNRAGDDTEAFFGQGTRLTVV.

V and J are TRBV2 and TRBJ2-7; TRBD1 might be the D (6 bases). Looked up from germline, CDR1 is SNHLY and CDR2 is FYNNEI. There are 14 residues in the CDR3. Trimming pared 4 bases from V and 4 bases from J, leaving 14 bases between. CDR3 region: CASSAQGREYEQYF. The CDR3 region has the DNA TGTGCCAGCAGTGCACAGGGACGGGAATACGAGCAGTACTTC.

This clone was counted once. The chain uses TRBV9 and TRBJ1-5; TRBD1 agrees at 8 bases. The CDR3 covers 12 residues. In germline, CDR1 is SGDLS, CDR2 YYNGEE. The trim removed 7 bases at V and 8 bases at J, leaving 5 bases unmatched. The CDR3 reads CASGTGGEPQHF. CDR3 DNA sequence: TGTGCCAGCGGCACAGGGGGTGAGCCCCAGCATTTT.

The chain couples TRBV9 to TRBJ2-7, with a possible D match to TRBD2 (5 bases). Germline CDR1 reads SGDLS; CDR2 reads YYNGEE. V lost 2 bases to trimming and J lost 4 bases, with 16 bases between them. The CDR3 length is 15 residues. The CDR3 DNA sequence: TGTGCCAGCAGCGTTACCGGGGATCCCTCGTACGAGCAGTACTTC. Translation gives CASSVTGDPSYEQYF.